The next 3 T cell receptor beta chains were all read from a single sample in a study of CD8+ T cells in alopecia areata. As the sequencing template, cDNA was produced by extracting RNA and reverse transcribing it. TCRdb's table, derived via immunoSEQ multiplex PCR, lists solely in-frame clones and lacks some. The sample lists 180,000 or so clones; 63% were seen once. The specimen was CD4+ T cells sorted from blood, collected at week 0. These receptors were taken from a human donor with alopecia areata.

This clone was seen ten or more times. The chain employs TRBV27 and TRBJ1-1; a weak D match, TRBD1 (5 bases). This CDR3 comprises 14 residues. V lost 6 bases and J lost 3, with 14 bases in between. In germline, CDR1 is MNHEY, CDR2 SMNVEV (reference sequence). The CDR3 loop is CASRGGWLDTEAFF. CDR3 nucleotide sequence: TGTGCCAGCAGGGGGGGATGGTTGGACACTGAAGCTTTCTTT.

This chain joins TRBV29-1 and TRBJ2-5, with a weak D call TRBD1 (6 bases). Trimming left V 3 bases short and J 4 bases short, with 12 bases between. Germline values: CDR1 SQVTM, CDR2 ANQGSEA. The length of the CDR3 is 13 residues. CDR3 nucleotides: TGCAGCGTTGATCCTCAGGGGAGAGAGACCCAGTACTTC. Amino acids: CSVDPQGRETQYF.

The rearrangement links TRBV29-1 to TRBJ1-2; possible D gene TRBD1, 5 bases. This CDR3 is built from 13 residues. The germline V and J ends were trimmed by 6 bases and 7 bases, with 18 bases remaining between them. Germline loops: CDR1 SQVTM, CDR2 ANQGSEA. CDR3 bases: TGCAGCGTAGCTACCACCCCGACAGTTGGCTACACCTTC. Protein: CSVATTPTVGYTF.